The subject of this entry is one TCR beta chain. The sample belongs to a study of shared clonotypes between healthy human individuals. The CDR3 has 15 amino acids. Per the germline V gene, CDR1 is SGHVS and CDR2 is FQNEAQ. V was trimmed by 1 base and J by 2 bases, leaving 11 bases between them. Generated by immunoSEQ multiplex PCR, the TCRdb table keeps only in-frame clones and is missing some. The sample carries millions of clones, about 92% recorded once. The sample taken for sequencing was naive CD4+ T cells sorted from blood. Subset: CD45RA+ positively selected. The receptor's source is a man aged 18 to 30 in good health. The chain is built from TRBV7-8 and TRBJ1-2; the D gene is possibly TRBD1 (6 bases). The CDR3 spells CASSLVGRGNYGYTF. As DNA, the CDR3 is TGTGCCAGCAGCTTAGTCGGCAGGGGAAACTATGGCTACACCTTC.